The TCR beta chain described here comes from a study of shared clonotypes between healthy human individuals. Notes on the study in general: Some naive CD4 clonotypes, around 5%, turned up in common across a few donors.

The CDR3 loop spans 15 amino acids. The germline gives CDR1 KGHSH, CDR2 LQKENI. V was cut by 3 bases and J by 2 bases, with 12 bases left in between. Worth noting for this clone: Its antigen is undetermined.

Several immunoSEQ plates held equal portions of the genomic DNA taken from each subset. Original data processing: ImmunoSEQ supplied junction-only sequences lacking quality scores, so filtering was different. Using immunoSEQ multiplex PCR, the repertoire was profiled, and TCRdb retains in-frame clones only, with some absent. The DNA was the basis for D and trimming; V, J and clone size are from that table. The repertoire holds some 2,500,000 clones, 85% to 95% seen once, with about 0.36% in the top ten. The source of this sequence is a young man in good health. Some clones in this sample may be carry-over from other donors' samples. Sequencing was done on a sample of naive CD4+ T cells from PBMCs. Documented subset: CD45RA+ positively selected. The chain links TRBV18 to TRBJ2-3; no clear D gene. The CDR3 protein is CASSPVGSFTDTQYF. Written as DNA, the CDR3 is TGTGCCAGCTCACCGGTGGGTAGTTTCACAGATACGCAGTATTTT.